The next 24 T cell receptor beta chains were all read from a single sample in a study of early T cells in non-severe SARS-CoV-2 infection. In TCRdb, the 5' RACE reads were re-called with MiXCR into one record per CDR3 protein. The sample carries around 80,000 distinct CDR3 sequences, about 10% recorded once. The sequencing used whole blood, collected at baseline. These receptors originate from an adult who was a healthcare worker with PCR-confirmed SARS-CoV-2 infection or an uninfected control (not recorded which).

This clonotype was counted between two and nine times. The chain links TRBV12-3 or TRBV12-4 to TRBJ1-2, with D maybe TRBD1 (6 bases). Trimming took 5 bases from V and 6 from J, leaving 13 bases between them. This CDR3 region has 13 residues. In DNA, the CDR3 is TGTGCCAGCAGTGCGTTACCAGGGGATGGCTACACCTTC. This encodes CASSALPGDGYTF.

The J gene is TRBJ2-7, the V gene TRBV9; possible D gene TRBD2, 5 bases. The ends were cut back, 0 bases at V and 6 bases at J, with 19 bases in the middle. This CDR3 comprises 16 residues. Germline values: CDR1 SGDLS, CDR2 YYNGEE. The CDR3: CASSVAWRADESEQYF. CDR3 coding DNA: TGTGCCAGCAGCGTAGCTTGGCGGGCGGATGAGAGCGAGCAGTACTTC.

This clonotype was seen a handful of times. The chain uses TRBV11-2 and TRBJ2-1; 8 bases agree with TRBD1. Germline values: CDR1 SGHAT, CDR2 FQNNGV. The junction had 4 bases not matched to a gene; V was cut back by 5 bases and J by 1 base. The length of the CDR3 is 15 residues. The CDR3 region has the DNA TGTGCCAGCAGCATCGGACAGGGATCCTACAATGAGCAGTTCTTC. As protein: CASSIGQGSYNEQFF.

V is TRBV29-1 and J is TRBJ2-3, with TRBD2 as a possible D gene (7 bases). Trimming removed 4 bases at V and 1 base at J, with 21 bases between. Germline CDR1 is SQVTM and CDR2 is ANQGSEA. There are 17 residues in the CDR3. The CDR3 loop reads CSVGPTLYGGRTDTQYF. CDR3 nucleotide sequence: TGCAGCGTTGGCCCTACACTTTACGGGGGGCGCACAGATACGCAGTATTTT.

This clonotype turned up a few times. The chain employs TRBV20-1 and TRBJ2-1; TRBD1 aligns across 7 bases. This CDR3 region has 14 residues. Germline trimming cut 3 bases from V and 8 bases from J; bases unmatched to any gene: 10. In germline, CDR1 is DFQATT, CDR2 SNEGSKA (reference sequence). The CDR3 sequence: CSARDRMRVDEQFF. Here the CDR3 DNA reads TGCAGTGCTAGGGACAGGATGCGTGTCGATGAGCAGTTCTTC.

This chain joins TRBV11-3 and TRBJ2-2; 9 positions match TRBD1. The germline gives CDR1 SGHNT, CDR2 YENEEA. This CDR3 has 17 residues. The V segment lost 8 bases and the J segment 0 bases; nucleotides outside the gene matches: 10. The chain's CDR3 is CASGVGTGKANTGELFF. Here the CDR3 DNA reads TGTGCCAGCGGGGTGGGGACAGGGAAGGCGAACACCGGGGAGCTGTTTTTT.

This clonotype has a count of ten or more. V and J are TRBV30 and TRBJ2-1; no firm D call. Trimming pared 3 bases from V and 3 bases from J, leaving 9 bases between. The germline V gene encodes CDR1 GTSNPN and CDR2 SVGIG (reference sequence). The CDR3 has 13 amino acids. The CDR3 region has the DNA TGTGCCTGGAGGGCCTTGGACTACAATGAGCAGTTCTTC. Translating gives CAWRALDYNEQFF.

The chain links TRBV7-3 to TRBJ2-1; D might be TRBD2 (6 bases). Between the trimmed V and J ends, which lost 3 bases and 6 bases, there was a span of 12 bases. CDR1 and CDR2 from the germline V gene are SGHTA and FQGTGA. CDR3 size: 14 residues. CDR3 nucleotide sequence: TGTGCCAGCAGCTTGGGCGGGGTTAGCAATGAGCAGTTCTTC. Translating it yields CASSLGGVSNEQFF.

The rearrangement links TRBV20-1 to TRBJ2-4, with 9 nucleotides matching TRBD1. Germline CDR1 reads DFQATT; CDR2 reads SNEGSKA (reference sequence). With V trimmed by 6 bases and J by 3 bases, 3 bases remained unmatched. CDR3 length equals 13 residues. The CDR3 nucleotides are TGCAGTGCAAGACAGGGGGTCAAAAACATTCAGTACTTC. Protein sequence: CSARQGVKNIQYF.

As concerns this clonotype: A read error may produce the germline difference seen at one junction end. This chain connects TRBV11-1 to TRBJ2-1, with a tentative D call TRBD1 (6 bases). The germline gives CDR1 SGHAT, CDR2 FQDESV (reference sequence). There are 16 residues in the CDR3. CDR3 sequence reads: CVSIWDLAGDYNEQFF. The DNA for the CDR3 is TGTGTCAGCATCTGGGACCTAGCAGGGGACTACAATGAGCAGTTCTTC.

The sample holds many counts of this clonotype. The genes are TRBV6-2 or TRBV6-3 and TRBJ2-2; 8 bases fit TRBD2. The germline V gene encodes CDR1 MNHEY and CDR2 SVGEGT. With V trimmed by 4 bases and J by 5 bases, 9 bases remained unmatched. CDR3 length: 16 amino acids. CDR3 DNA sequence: TGTGCCAGCAGTTCTCACCCGGGGGGGCCTACCGGGGAGCTGTTTTTT. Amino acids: CASSSHPGGPTGELFF.

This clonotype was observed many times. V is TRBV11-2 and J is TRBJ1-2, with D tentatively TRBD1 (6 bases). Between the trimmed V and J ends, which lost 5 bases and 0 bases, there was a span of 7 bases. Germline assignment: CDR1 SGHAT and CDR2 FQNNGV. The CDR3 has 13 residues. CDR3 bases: TGTGCCAGCAGCGACAGGACTAACTATGGCTACACCTTC. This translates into CASSDRTNYGYTF.

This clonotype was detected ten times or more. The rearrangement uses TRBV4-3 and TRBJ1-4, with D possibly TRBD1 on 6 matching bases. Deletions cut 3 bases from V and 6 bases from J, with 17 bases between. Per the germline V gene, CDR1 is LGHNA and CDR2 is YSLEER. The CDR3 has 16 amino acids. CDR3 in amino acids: CASSQSTSRGDEKLFF. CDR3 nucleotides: TGCGCCAGCAGCCAGAGCACCTCCAGGGGAGATGAAAAACTGTTTTTT.

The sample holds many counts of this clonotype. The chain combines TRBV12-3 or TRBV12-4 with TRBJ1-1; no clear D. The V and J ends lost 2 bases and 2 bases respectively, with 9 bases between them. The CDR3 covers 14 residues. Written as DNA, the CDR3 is TGTGCCAGCAGTTTAACAGTGAGAAACACTGAAGCTTTCTTT. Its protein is CASSLTVRNTEAFF.

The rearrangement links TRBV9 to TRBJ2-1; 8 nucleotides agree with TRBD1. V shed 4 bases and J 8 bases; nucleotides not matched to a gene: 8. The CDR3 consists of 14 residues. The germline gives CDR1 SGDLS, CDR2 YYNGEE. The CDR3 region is CASSPRQGNDEQFF. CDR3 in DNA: TGTGCCAGCAGCCCCCGACAGGGGAACGATGAGCAGTTCTTC.

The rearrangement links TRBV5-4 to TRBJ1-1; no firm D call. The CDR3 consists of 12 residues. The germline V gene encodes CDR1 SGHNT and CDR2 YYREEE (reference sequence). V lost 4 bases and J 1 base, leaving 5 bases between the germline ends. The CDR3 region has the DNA TGTGCCAGCAGCCAACAGAACACTGAAGCTTTCTTT. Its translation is CASSQQNTEAFF. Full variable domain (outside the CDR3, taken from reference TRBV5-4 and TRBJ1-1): ETGVTQSPTHLIKTRGQQVTLRCSSQSGHNTVSWYQQALGQGPQFIFQYYREEENGRGNFPPRFSGLQFPNYSSELNVNALELDDSALYLCASSQQNTEAFFGQGTRLTVV.

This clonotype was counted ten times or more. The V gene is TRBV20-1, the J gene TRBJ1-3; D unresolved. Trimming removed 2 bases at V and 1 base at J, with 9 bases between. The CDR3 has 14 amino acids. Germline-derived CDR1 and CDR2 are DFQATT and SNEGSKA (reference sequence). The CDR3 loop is CSARPPGSGNTIYF. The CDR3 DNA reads TGCAGTGCTAGACCCCCGGGGTCTGGAAACACCATATATTTT.

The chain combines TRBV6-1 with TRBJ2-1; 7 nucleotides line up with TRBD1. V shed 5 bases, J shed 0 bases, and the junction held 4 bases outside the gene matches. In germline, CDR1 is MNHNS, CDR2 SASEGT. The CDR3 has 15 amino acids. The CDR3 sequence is CASSSQGPSYNEQFF. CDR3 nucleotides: TGTGCCAGCAGTTCACAGGGGCCCTCCTACAATGAGCAGTTCTTC.

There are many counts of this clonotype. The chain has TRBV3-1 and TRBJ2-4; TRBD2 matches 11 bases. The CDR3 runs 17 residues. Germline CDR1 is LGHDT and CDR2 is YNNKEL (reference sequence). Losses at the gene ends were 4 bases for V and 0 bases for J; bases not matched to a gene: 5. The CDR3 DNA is TGTGCCAGCAGCCGAGCTAGCGGGGGGATAGCCAAAAACATTCAGTACTTC. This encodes CASSRASGGIAKNIQYF.

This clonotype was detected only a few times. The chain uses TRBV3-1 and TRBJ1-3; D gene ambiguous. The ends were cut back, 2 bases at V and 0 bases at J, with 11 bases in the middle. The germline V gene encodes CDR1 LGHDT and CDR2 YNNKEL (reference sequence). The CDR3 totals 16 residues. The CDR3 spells CASSQRTGYSGNTIYF. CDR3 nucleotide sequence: TGTGCCAGCAGCCAAAGGACTGGTTACTCTGGAAACACCATATATTTT. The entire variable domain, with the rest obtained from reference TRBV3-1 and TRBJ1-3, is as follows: DTAVSQTPKYLVTQMGNDKSIKCEQNLGHDTMYWYKQDSKKFLKIMFSYNNKELIINETVPNRFSPKSPDKAHLNLHINSLELGDSAVYFCASSQRTGYSGNTIYFGEGSWLTVV.

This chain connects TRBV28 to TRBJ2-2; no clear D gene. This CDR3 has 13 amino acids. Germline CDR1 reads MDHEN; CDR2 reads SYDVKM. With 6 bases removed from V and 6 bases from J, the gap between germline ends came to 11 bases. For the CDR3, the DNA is TGTGCCAGCAGCTCCCTGCTTCCCGGGGAGCTGTTTTTT. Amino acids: CASSSLLPGELFF.

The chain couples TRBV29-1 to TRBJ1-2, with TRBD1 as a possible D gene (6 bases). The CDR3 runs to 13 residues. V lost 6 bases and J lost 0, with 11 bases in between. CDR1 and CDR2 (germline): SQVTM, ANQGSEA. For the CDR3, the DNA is TGCAGCGTCAATAGGGGGGCTAACTATGGCTACACCTTC. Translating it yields CSVNRGANYGYTF.

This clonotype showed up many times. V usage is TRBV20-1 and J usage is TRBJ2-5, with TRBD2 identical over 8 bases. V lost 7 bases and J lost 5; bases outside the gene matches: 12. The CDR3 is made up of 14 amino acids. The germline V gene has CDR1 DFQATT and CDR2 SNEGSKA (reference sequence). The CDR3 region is CSVRGGGLVETQYF. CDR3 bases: TGCAGTGTTAGGGGCGGGGGGCTCGTGGAGACCCAGTACTTC.

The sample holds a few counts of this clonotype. Here the CDR3 reads CASRQGSNYGYTF. Written as DNA, the CDR3 is TGTGCCAGCAGGCAGGGATCTAACTATGGCTACACCTTC. This chain connects TRBV7-9 to TRBJ1-2; TRBD1 might be the D (5 bases). The CDR3 runs 13 residues. Trimming left V 6 bases short and J 0 bases short, with 8 bases between. CDR1 is SEHNR, CDR2 FQNEAQ, per germline (reference sequence).